Only a few counts were recorded for the clone carrying this TCR beta chain. Trimming cost V 1 base and J 0 bases, with 10 bases left between them. Germline-derived CDR1 and CDR2 are GTSNPN and SVGIG (reference sequence). The CDR3 totals 16 residues. The entry originates in a study of T-cell reconstitution after alpha-beta-depleted transplantation in children. Researchers prepared the TCRbeta library using unique molecular identifiers, the study reports. TCRdb reprocessed the PCR reads with MiXCR, giving one entry per CDR3 protein. This sample has some 490,000 distinct CDR3 sequences, with roughly an eighth found just once.

The genes are TRBV30 and TRBJ2-6; D may be TRBD1 (5 bases). The sample consisted of PBMCs from the stem cell graft donor, taken from the stem cell graft. The TCR comes from a human donor who donated a stem cell graft to a child with combined immunodeficiency. The CDR3 is CAWSGQFSSGANVLTF. CDR3 in DNA: TGTGCCTGGAGTGGACAGTTCAGCTCTGGGGCCAACGTCCTGACTTTC. Full variable domain (rest looked up from reference TRBV30 and TRBJ2-6): SQTIHQWPATLVQPVGSPLSLECTVEGTSNPNLYWYRQAAGRGLQLLFYSVGIGQISSEVPQNLSASRPQDRQFILSSKKLLLSDSGFYLCAWSGQFSSGANVLTFGAGSRLTVL.